This TCR beta chain appears in the sequencing data of a study of T cell changes during pregnancy in multiple sclerosis. Germline-derived CDR1 and CDR2 are SNHLY and FYNNEI. The J segment lost 5 bases and the V segment lost 5 bases, leaving 3 bases of the junction unmatched. This CDR3 comprises 14 residues. Only in-frame clones appear in the TCRdb table, and some are missing; sequencing was by immunoSEQ multiplex PCR. Here the sample spans tens of thousands of clones, 96% being singletons. The clonotype comes from a female donor with multiple sclerosis, enrolled in a pregnancy study. The chain couples TRBV2 to TRBJ2-2; 9 nucleotides match TRBD2. The input for sequencing was peripheral blood, taken in the second trimester of pregnancy. CDR3 nucleotide sequence: TGTGCCAGCAGTATAGCGGGGGTTACCGGGGAGCTGTTTTTT. This encodes CASSIAGVTGELFF.